This T cell receptor beta chain was obtained from a study of blood T cell repertoires in COVID-19. This CDR3 comprises 13 residues. Germline assignment: CDR1 MNHEY and CDR2 SVGAGI. With 6 bases clipped from V and 1 base from J, the junction kept 0 bases outside the gene matches. A few counts support this clone. The method was immunoSEQ multiplex PCR; TCRdb's version includes in-frame clones alone and lacks a portion of them. Of 40,000 to 45,000 clones listed, 85% to 95% are singletons. V usage is TRBV6-5 and J usage is TRBJ2-5, with 9 bases identical to TRBD1. The sequenced sample consisted of peripheral blood. The TCR was taken from a human donor in a cohort sampled during active COVID-19. Written as DNA, the CDR3 is TGTGCCAGCAGGGACAGGGGCCAAGAGACCCAGTACTTC. Protein product: CASRDRGQETQYF.